This is a list of T cell receptor beta chains from one sample in a study of cytomegalovirus exposure and HLA in healthy donors. Sequenced by immunoSEQ multiplex PCR; TCRdb stores in-frame clones only, minus some. The sample records 100,000 to 150,000 clones, roughly 88% being singletons. Material: PBMCs. The receptors originated from a woman aged 18 to 35 in good health and CMV-seropositive. Each CDR3 is given without its conserved first and last residue. Each record gives: V gene, D gene, CDR3 protein. D genes are given only for firm matches.

>TRBV12-5|TRBD1
ASGLVPGQGNTEAF
>TRBV27|TRBD1
ASSLLGTGGNYGYT
>TRBV6-1|-
ASSEGRGINYGYT
>TRBV4-1|-
ASKLDTEAF
>TRBV10-3|TRBD1
ASHRGQSSGYT
>TRBV5-5|-
ASTEGGALWSEF
>TRBV6-5|TRBD1
ASSSRDRGNYGYT
>TRBV5-1|-
ASGTAVSYEQY
>TRBV11-2|TRBD1
ASSATGAETEAF
>TRBV19|-
ASSIIGEDQPQH
>TRBV7-6|TRBD2
ASSYSGGAYGEQF
>TRBV11-2|TRBD1
ASSHFRDREDTQY
>TRBV9|-
ASSARRSAPTGEQF
>TRBV11-1|TRBD2
ASSAGGTGELF
>TRBV6-5|-
ASSRTQGNTEAF
>TRBV7-9|TRBD1
ASSVTYRGNSPLH
>TRBV4-1|-
ASSQVPTAQEAF
>TRBV7-9|-
ASSSLDSNYGYT
>TRBV11-2|TRBD1
ASSPGVQGAGTQY
>TRBV27|TRBD2
ASSSTTRGLALAPLSRQY
>TRBV7-7|TRBD2
ASSLGRGEQF
>TRBV18|TRBD1
ASSAPGTGERETQY
>TRBV7-6|-
ASSLDSYTEAF
>TRBV30|TRBD2
AWNRGGEQY
>TRBV18|TRBD1
ASSTDRAGSYNSPLH
>TRBV27|-
ASSPPTDGSGGYT
>TRBV30|TRBD1
ALTGTGAYGYT
>TRBV10-3|-
AISGEEGNGYT
>TRBV20-1|-
SAAPNEQF
>TRBV5-6|-
ASSFGVNNEQF
>TRBV12-1|-
ASRHLHRADTQY
>TRBV27|TRBD1
ASSLFGTANNEQF
>TRBV14|TRBD2
ASSHSSGGNNEGQF